Listed below are T cell receptor beta chains from one sample, sequenced in a study of shared clonotypes between healthy human individuals. Method: immunoSEQ multiplex PCR; TCRdb's copy keeps in-frame clones and lacks some. The sample shows about 670,000 clones, roughly 78% of them seen only once. Sequences were obtained from memory CD4+ T cells sorted from blood. These receptor sequences come from a woman in her 30s in good health. CDR3s include the opening cysteine and the closing phenylalanine or tryptophan. Each record gives: CDR3 length, V gene, J gene, CDR3 protein.

15	TRBV6-5	TRBJ2-1	CASSYPTSGTGEQFF
17	TRBV5-1	TRBJ2-1	CASSLGIRTSGYNEQFF
14	TRBV6-1	TRBJ2-7	CASSDQDRVTEQYF
13	TRBV28	TRBJ2-1	CASSLKIRGEQFF
14	TRBV28	TRBJ2-5	CASSRQGLRETQYF
13	TRBV7-9	TRBJ2-7	CASLSDSTYEQYF
14	TRBV7-9	TRBJ2-7	CASSWSGTGGEQYF
13	TRBV6-1	TRBJ1-2	CASTRDRTRGYTF
21	TRBV5-1	TRBJ2-1	CASSLGLASGFSWDRYNEQFF
16	TRBV28	TRBJ2-1	CASKQGRLSSYNEQFF
12	TRBV28	TRBJ2-2	CASRPITGELFF
14	TRBV7-2	TRBJ1-4	CASSLGQGVGKLFF
16	TRBV2	TRBJ2-1	CASSEGWSFKGNEQFF
15	TRBV5-1	TRBJ2-7	CASSPGTSGTYEQYF
14	TRBV30	TRBJ1-4	CAWRRTGQGEKLFF
12	TRBV29-1	TRBJ2-7	CSVGREAHEQYF
14	TRBV27	TRBJ1-2	CASSGGALDTGYTF
13	TRBV28	TRBJ2-1	CASSAPPGTEQFF
12	TRBV6-6	TRBJ1-2	CASSYGSHGYTF
14	TRBV5-1	TRBJ2-7	CASSETSGIYEQYF
15	TRBV18	TRBJ1-4	CASSPRQGRNEKLFF
14	TRBV11-2	TRBJ2-3	CASSLGARSYTQYF
16	TRBV2	TRBJ1-4	CASSLPGRTKSEKLFF
16	TRBV2	TRBJ1-4	CASTKSNPATNEKLFF